Described below is a single T cell receptor beta chain sequence and its context. Its antigen is unknown. The data were obtained in a study of CD8 T cell repertoires and HIV-1 epitope variants. TCRdb's table, derived via immunoSEQ multiplex PCR, lists solely in-frame clones and lacks some. The sample records about 5,600 clones, about three fifths being singletons. The CDR3 is made up of 14 amino acids. Germline loops: CDR1 MNHEY, CDR2 SMNVEV (reference sequence). J gave up 5 bases and V 3 bases, and 4 bases lay outside the gene matches. Specimen: cultured CD8+ T cells derived from PBMCs. The rearrangement joins TRBV27 to TRBJ1-5; 7 bases are a match to TRBD1. This TCR derives from a male donor with HIV. CDR3 loop: CASSFRGRDQPQHF. For the CDR3, the DNA is TGTGCCAGCAGTTTCAGGGGGAGGGATCAGCCCCAGCATTTT.